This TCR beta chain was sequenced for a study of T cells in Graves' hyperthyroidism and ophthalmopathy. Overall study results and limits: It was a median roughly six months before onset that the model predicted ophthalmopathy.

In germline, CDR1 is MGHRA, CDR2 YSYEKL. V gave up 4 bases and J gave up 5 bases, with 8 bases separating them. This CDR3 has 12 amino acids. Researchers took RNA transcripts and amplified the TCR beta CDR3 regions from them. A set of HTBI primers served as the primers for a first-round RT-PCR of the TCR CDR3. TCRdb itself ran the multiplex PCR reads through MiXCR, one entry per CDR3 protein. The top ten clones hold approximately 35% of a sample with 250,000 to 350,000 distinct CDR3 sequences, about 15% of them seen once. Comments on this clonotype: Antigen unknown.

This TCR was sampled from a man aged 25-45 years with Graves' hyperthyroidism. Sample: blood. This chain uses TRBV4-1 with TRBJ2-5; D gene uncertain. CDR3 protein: CASSPSRETQYF. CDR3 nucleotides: TGCGCCAGCAGCCCTAGTCGGGAGACCCAGTACTTC.